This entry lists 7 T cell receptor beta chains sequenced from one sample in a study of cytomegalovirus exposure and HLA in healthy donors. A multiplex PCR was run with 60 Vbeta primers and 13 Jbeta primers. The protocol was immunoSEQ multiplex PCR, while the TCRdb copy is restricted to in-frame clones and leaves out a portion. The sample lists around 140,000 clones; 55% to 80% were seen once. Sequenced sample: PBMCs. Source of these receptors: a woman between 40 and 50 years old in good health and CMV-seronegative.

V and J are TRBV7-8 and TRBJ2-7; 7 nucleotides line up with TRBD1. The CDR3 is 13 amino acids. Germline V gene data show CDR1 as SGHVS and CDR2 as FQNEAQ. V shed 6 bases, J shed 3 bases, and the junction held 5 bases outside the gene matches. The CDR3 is CASRPGQDYEQYF. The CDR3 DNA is TGTGCCAGCAGACCCGGACAGGACTACGAGCAGTACTTC.

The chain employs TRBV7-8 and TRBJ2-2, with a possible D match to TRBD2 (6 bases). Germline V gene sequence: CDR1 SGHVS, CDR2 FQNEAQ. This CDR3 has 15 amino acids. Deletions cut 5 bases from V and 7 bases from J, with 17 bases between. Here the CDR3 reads CASSPQVGGGGELFF. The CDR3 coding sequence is TGTGCCAGCAGCCCTCAAGTGGGGGGAGGCGGGGAGCTGTTTTTT. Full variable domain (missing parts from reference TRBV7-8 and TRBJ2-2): GAGVSQSPRYKVAKRGQDVALRCDPISGHVSLFWYQQALGQGPEFLTYFQNEAQLDKSGLPSDRFFAERPEGSVSTLKIQRTQQEDSAVYLCASSPQVGGGGELFFGEGSRLTVL.

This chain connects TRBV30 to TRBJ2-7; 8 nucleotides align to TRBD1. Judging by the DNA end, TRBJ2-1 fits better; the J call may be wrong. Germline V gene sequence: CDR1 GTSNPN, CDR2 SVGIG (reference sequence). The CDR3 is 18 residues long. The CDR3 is CAWSGDRRDLNSYNEQFF. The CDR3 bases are TGTGCCTGGAGTGGGGACAGGAGGGACCTAAACTCCTACAATGAGCAGTTCTTC.

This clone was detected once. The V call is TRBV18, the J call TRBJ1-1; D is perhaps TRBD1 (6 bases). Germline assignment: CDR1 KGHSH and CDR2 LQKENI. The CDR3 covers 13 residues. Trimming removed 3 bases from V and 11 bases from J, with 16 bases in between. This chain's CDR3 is CASSPKLQGEAFF. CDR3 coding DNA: TGTGCCAGCTCACCGAAGCTACAGGGCGAGGCTTTCTTT.

The chain's CDR3 is CASSLSGTGDTEAFF. The CDR3 DNA reads TGTGCCAGCAGCTTATCCGGGACAGGGGACACTGAAGCTTTCTTT. The rearrangement joins TRBV11-3 to TRBJ1-1; 10 nucleotides agree with TRBD1. J was trimmed by 3 bases and V by 2 bases; bases with no gene match: 3. CDR3 size: 15 residues. Looked up from germline, CDR1 is SGHNT and CDR2 is YENEEA.

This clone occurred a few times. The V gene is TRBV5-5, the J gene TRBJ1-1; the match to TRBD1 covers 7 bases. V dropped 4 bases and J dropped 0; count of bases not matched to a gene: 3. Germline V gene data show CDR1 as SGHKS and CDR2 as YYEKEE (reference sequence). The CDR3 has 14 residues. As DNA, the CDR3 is TGTGCCAGCAGCACCAGGGGGATGAACACTGAAGCTTTCTTT. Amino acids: CASSTRGMNTEAFF.

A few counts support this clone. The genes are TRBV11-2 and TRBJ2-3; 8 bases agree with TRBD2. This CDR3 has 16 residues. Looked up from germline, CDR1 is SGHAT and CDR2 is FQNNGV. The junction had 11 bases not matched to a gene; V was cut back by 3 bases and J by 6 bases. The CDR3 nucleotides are TGTGCCAGCAGCTTCCTAGGCGGGGGGCTCCTGGATACGCAGTATTTT. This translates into CASSFLGGGLLDTQYF. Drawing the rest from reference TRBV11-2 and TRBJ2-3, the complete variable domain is EAGVAQSPRYKIIEKRQSVAFWCNPISGHATLYWYQQILGQGPKLLIQFQNNGVVDDSQLPKDRFSAERLKGVDSTLKIQPAKLEDSAVYLCASSFLGGGLLDTQYFGPGTRLTVL.